This T cell receptor beta chain is drawn from a study of T cell responses to AZD1222 COVID-19 vaccine. The table came from immunoSEQ multiplex PCR; TCRdb's copy has only in-frame clones and leaves some out. The sample includes more than 95,000 clones, 89% of them seen just once. V lost 5 bases to trimming and J lost 5 bases; unmatched junction nucleotides: 8. CDR1 LNHDA and CDR2 SQIVND come from the germline V gene (reference sequence). The CDR3 consists of 15 residues. The sequence was collected from an adult in good health. The chain uses TRBV19 and TRBJ1-2; 10 positions agree with TRBD1. Material: peripheral blood, obtained on day 0 of AZD1222 vaccination. The CDR3 region has the DNA TGTGCCAGTAGTCAACCCCGGGACAGGGGATATGGCTACACCTTC. It specifies CASSQPRDRGYGYTF.